This entry lists 4 T cell receptor beta chains sequenced from one sample in a study of blood T cell repertoires in COVID-19. Libraries were prepared by immunoSEQ multiplex PCR; TCRdb keeps only in-frame clonotypes and omits some of them. The data hold some 200,000 clones, with about 85% observed a single time. The material sequenced was peripheral blood. Every receptor here comes from a man aged 55-75 years with active or convalescent COVID-19.

This sequence joins TRBV19 and TRBJ2-3; the D is unclear. Trimming removed 6 bases at V and 4 bases at J, with 5 bases between. Per the germline V gene, CDR1 is LNHDA and CDR2 is SQIVND (reference sequence). CDR3 length equals 11 residues. DNA of the CDR3: TGTGCCAGTAGCCTCGCAGATACGCAGTATTTT. It codes for CASSLADTQYF.

The gene calls are TRBV6-6 and TRBJ1-2, with D unresolved. CDR1 MNHNY and CDR2 SVGAGI come from the germline V gene (reference sequence). V was cut by 10 bases and J by 8 bases, with 8 bases left in between. This CDR3 contains 9 residues. For the CDR3, the DNA is TGTGCCACCGATCGGGGCTACACCTTC. It is translated as CATDRGYTF.

The count of this clone is one. The chain joins TRBV14 to TRBJ2-2; the match to TRBD1 covers 9 bases. This CDR3 is 17 amino acids long. Trimming removed 5 bases from V and 5 bases from J; junction bases left unmatched: 12. Per the germline V gene, CDR1 is SGHDN and CDR2 is FVKESK. The CDR3 nucleotides read TGTGCCAGCAGCGCGCCTGCAGGGACAGGGCGAACCGGGGAGCTGTTTTTT. Residues: CASSAPAGTGRTGELFF.

This rearrangement joins TRBV18 to TRBJ2-3, with 16 bases that match TRBD2. The CDR3 is 17 residues long. The V and J ends lost 2 bases and 4 bases, in that order; junction bases with no gene match: 3. In germline, CDR1 is KGHSH, CDR2 LQKENI. CDR3 sequence (DNA): TGTGCCAGCTCACCATTGGGACTAGCGGGGGGGCCAGATACGCAGTATTTT. This codes for CASSPLGLAGGPDTQYF.